This T cell receptor (beta chain) appears in the sequencing data of a study of blood T cell repertoires in COVID-19. At the level of the study: Sites in the United States, Italy and Spain provided acute and convalescent COVID-19 samples.

Repertoires were generated with immunoSEQ multiplex PCR, while TCRdb's copy carries only in-frame clones and drops some. The profile covers roughly 180,000 clones, with 80% to 90% appearing a single time and around 7.6% taken by the ten largest. The CDR3 sequence is 16 residues long. The V gene's germline CDR1 is SGHAT and CDR2 FQDESV (reference sequence). V dropped 0 bases and J dropped 0 bases, with 9 bases sitting between them. Sequencing was done on a sample of peripheral blood. The TCR was taken from a man aged 40-49 years who had recovered from COVID-19. V and J are TRBV11-1 and TRBJ2-1; no reliable D call. This chain's CDR3 is CASSLAVPSSYNEQFF. Here the CDR3 DNA reads TGTGCCAGCAGCTTAGCAGTCCCGAGCTCCTACAATGAGCAGTTCTTC.